The 20 T cell receptor beta chains below all came from one sample that was sequenced in a study of cytomegalovirus exposure and HLA in healthy donors. PCR was performed using 60 Vbeta and 13 Jbeta primers. Measured with immunoSEQ multiplex PCR; TCRdb has only the in-frame clones, and not every one. The table has roughly 180,000 clones, 70% to 80% seen once. The sequencing input was PBMCs. The source of these receptors is a woman between 55 and 75 years old in good health and CMV-seropositive.

The rearrangement uses TRBV19 and TRBJ2-1; D is unclear. Germline lookup yields CDR1 LNHDA and CDR2 SQIVND (reference sequence). This CDR3 has 15 amino acids. Trimming removed 1 base from V and 5 bases from J, with 12 bases in between. As DNA, the CDR3 is TGTGCCAGTAGTATAGGAGCCTCCTCTCACAATGAGCAGTTCTTC. It translates to CASSIGASSHNEQFF.

This clone was observed a few times. The chain has TRBV7-6 and TRBJ2-7, with 11 bases identical to TRBD1. The trim removed 5 bases at V and 4 bases at J, leaving 7 bases unmatched. The CDR3 spans 15 residues. The germline V gene has CDR1 SGHVS and CDR2 FNYEAQ. The DNA of the CDR3 is TGTGCCAGCAGCCCACGGACAGGGGGCTGGTACGAGCAGTACTTC. It codes for CASSPRTGGWYEQYF.

The gene calls are TRBV2 and TRBJ1-2; 8 nucleotides line up with TRBD1. CDR3 size: 15 residues. V was clipped by 5 bases and J by 0 bases; unmatched bases: 5. From germline, CDR1 is SNHLY and CDR2 FYNNEI. The CDR3, as DNA: TGTGCCAGCAGTCCAACAGGGGGGACTAACTATGGCTACACCTTC. Amino acid sequence: CASSPTGGTNYGYTF.

This rearrangement joins TRBV5-6 to TRBJ1-5, with D perhaps TRBD1 (5 bases). Between the trimmed V and J ends, which lost 0 bases and 6 bases, there was a span of 13 bases. CDR3 length: 15 residues. Germline V gene lookup returns CDR1 SGHDT and CDR2 YYEEEE. This CDR3 is CASSLVGREGQPQHF. The CDR3 DNA reads TGTGCCAGCAGCTTGGTGGGCAGGGAAGGTCAGCCCCAGCATTTT.

The chain joins TRBV9 to TRBJ2-5, with 7 bases identical to TRBD2. The end of the DNA aligns better with TRBJ2-7, so the J call may be wrong. The CDR3 loop spans 15 amino acids. CDR1 and CDR2 (germline): SGDLS, YYNGEE. CDR3 protein: CASSSGGGSSYEQYF. The CDR3, as DNA: TGTGCCAGCAGCTCAGGAGGCGGGAGCTCCTACGAGCAGTACTTC.

The chain uses TRBV7-8 and TRBJ2-2; D perhaps matches TRBD1 (5 bases). Germline CDR1 and CDR2: SGHVS and FQNEAQ. Trimming took 4 bases from V and 5 from J, leaving 20 bases between them. CDR3 length: 17 residues. The DNA of the CDR3 is TGTGCCAGCAGCTCAAACTCAGGGTCGGTCAGTACCGGGGAGCTGTTTTTT. It yields the protein CASSSNSGSVSTGELFF.

The V call is TRBV2, the J call TRBJ1-3; TRBD1 matches 7 bases. The CDR3 extends over 16 amino acids. Trimming removed 9 bases from V and 0 bases from J; junction bases left unmatched: 11. CDR1 is SNHLY, CDR2 FYNNEI, per germline. In nucleotides, the CDR3 is TGTGCCAGTGAGGGGGACAGACCTCACTCTGGAAACACCATATATTTT. Translation: CASEGDRPHSGNTIYF.

The chain uses TRBV5-1 and TRBJ2-5, with 7 bases aligning to TRBD1. The end of the DNA aligns better with TRBJ2-7, so the J call may be wrong. The germline V gene encodes CDR1 SGHRS and CDR2 YFSETQ. The CDR3 extends over 15 amino acids. The CDR3, as DNA: TGCGCCAGCAGCACAGGGGACCGCAGCTCCTACGAGCAGTACTTC. Residues: CASSTGDRSSYEQYF.

V is TRBV5-1 and J is TRBJ2-2; weak D call: TRBD1 (5 bases). Looked up from germline, CDR1 is SGHRS and CDR2 is YFSETQ. V lost 3 bases and J lost 4, with 10 bases in between. This CDR3 is built from 14 residues. The CDR3 DNA follows: TGCGCCAGCAGCTCAGGGTGGGTCACCGGGGAGCTGTTTTTT. The encoded protein is CASSSGWVTGELFF.

A few counts support this clone. V is TRBV6-1 and J is TRBJ1-2; D is perhaps TRBD1 (6 bases). CDR3 length: 13 amino acids. Trimming removed 5 bases at V and 6 bases at J, with 13 bases between. Germline CDR1 reads MNHNS; CDR2 reads SASEGT. The CDR3 spells CASSLGGWHGYTF. In nucleotides, the CDR3 is TGTGCCAGCAGTTTAGGGGGTTGGCATGGCTACACCTTC.

This clone showed up just once. The chain carries TRBV12-1 and TRBJ1-5. TRBV12-1 is labeled a pseudogene. The CDR3 loop spans 17 amino acids. The CDR3 loop is CASSTNACGTAGQPQHF. In DNA, the CDR3 is TGTGCCAGCAGCACTAACGCGTGCGGAACGGCGGGTCAGCCCCAGCATTTT.

This clone appeared a single time. In DNA form, the CDR3 reads TGTGCCTGGAGAATTAACTACGAGCAGTACTTC. Protein sequence: CAWRINYEQYF. The V and J genes are TRBV30 and TRBJ2-7; D is unclear. The CDR3 sequence is 11 residues long. Per germline, CDR1 GTSNPN and CDR2 SVGIG (reference sequence). V was clipped by 3 bases and J by 3 bases, with 6 bases between them.

This clone was counted between two and nine times. The chain links TRBV28 to TRBJ1-2; D not resolved. The CDR3 covers 18 residues. Germline V gene data show CDR1 as MDHEN and CDR2 as SYDVKM. V was trimmed by 6 bases and J by 7 bases, leaving 30 bases between them. This CDR3 reads CASSRGAQARGRRGGYTF. The CDR3 DNA is TGTGCCAGCAGCCGGGGAGCTCAGGCACGGGGTCGTCGGGGTGGCTACACCTTC.

The chain recombines TRBV19 with TRBJ2-2, with no clear D. V was trimmed by 7 bases and J by 6 bases, leaving 9 bases between them. CDR1 is LNHDA and CDR2 is SQIVND in the germline V gene (reference sequence). The CDR3 sequence is 12 residues long. CDR3 protein: CASKRGPGELFF. CDR3 sequence (DNA): TGTGCCAGTAAACGCGGCCCCGGGGAGCTGTTTTTT.

This clone was found a few times. The J gene is TRBJ2-7, the V gene TRBV7-8; 7 nucleotides line up with TRBD2. CDR3 length: 14 residues. Germline V lookup: CDR1 SGHVS, CDR2 FQNEAQ. Trimming cost V 5 bases and J 7 bases; bases outside gene matches: 11. The CDR3 sequence is CASSDGGWEGEQYF. CDR3 bases: TGTGCCAGCAGCGACGGTGGCTGGGAGGGAGAGCAGTACTTC.

This chain joins TRBV30 and TRBJ2-2; no definite D call. Germline V gene lookup returns CDR1 GTSNPN and CDR2 SVGIG (reference sequence). Trimming removed 3 bases from V and 8 bases from J, with 16 bases in between. There are 14 residues in the CDR3. CDR3 in amino acids: CAWSNWAVRGELFF. CDR3 nucleotides: TGTGCCTGGAGCAACTGGGCCGTCAGGGGGGAGCTGTTTTTT.

In this sample, this clone turned up a few times. This chain links TRBV11-2 with TRBJ2-5, with 7 bases that match TRBD2. Trimming cost V 5 bases and J 6 bases; bases outside gene matches: 12. The CDR3 consists of 15 residues. Germline loops: CDR1 SGHAT, CDR2 FQNNGV. This CDR3 reads CASSPGVGGRQTQYF. The CDR3 coding sequence is TGTGCCAGCAGCCCCGGGGTGGGCGGGAGACAGACCCAGTACTTC.

The J gene is TRBJ2-2, the V gene TRBV9, with 12 bases fitting TRBD2. J was trimmed by 4 bases and V by 3 bases; bases with no gene match: 4. Germline values: CDR1 SGDLS, CDR2 YYNGEE. The CDR3 spans 16 residues. The chain's CDR3 is CASSAPSGRGTGELFF. DNA of the CDR3: TGTGCCAGCAGCGCACCTAGCGGGAGGGGCACCGGGGAGCTGTTTTTT.

This clone was seen more than once but under ten times. This chain connects TRBV18 to TRBJ1-2; D perhaps matches TRBD1 (6 bases). Germline V gene data show CDR1 as KGHSH and CDR2 as LQKENI. Trimming cost V 1 base and J 8 bases, with 17 bases left between them. This CDR3 contains 15 residues. In DNA, the CDR3 is TGTGCCAGCTCACCACAGGACAGCCCCCAAGGGGGCTACACCTTC. Its protein is CASSPQDSPQGGYTF.

The genes are TRBV10-3 and TRBJ1-3, with D maybe TRBD1 (5 bases). CDR1 ENHRY and CDR2 SYGVKD come from the germline V gene. V lost 6 bases and J 0 bases, leaving 9 bases between the germline ends. The CDR3 loop spans 14 amino acids. The CDR3 protein is CAISSTASGNTIYF. The CDR3 coding sequence is TGTGCCATCAGCTCGACAGCCTCTGGAAACACCATATATTTT.